Each of the 6 T cell receptor beta chains below was sequenced from the same sample in a study of siplizumab effects on memory and regulatory T cells. Assay: immunoSEQ multiplex PCR; the TCRdb copy retains only in-frame clones and omits some. Of about 87,000 clones in the sample, approximately 88% were seen once. Sequenced material: Tregs sorted from blood. All receptors derive from a human donor in good health.

This clone is labeled medium-sized (0.01 to 0.1%). This chain connects TRBV23-1 to TRBJ1-1, with unresolved D. TRBV23-1 is labeled an ORF, and its function is uncertain. V was clipped by 0 bases and J by 2 bases, with 10 bases between them. CDR3 length equals 15 residues. CDR3 residues: CASSQSSPVNTEAFF. DNA for the CDR3: TGCGCCAGCAGTCAATCGTCGCCAGTAAACACTGAAGCTTTCTTT.

J is TRBJ1-2 and V is TRBV5-1; D is undetermined. Per the germline V gene, CDR1 is SGHRS and CDR2 is YFSETQ. Trimming left V 2 bases short and J 3 bases short, with 14 bases between. The CDR3 length is 15 residues. CDR3 sequence reads: CASSFGEIRDYGYTF. In DNA form, the CDR3 reads TGCGCCAGCAGCTTCGGTGAGATCCGAGACTATGGCTACACCTTC. Using reference TRBV5-1 and TRBJ1-2 for the parts outside the CDR3, the full variable domain is KAGVTQTPRYLIKTRGQQVTLSCSPISGHRSVSWYQQTPGQGLQFLFEYFSETQRNKGNFPGRFSGRQFSNSRSEMNVSTLELGDSALYLCASSFGEIRDYGYTFGSGTRLTVV.

Only one count was recorded for this clone. The J gene is TRBJ1-5, the V gene TRBV11-2, with D unresolved. The CDR3 totals 12 residues. The germline CDR1 and CDR2 sequences are SGHAT and FQNNGV. V was cut by 0 bases and J by 9 bases, with 6 bases left in between. This CDR3 reads CASSLDYGPQHF. Written as DNA, the CDR3 is TGTGCCAGCAGCTTAGATTATGGGCCCCAGCATTTT.

This chain links TRBV7-2 with TRBJ2-7; D perhaps matches TRBD1 (6 bases). CDR3 length equals 11 residues. V was shortened by 4 bases and J by 10 bases, with 11 bases between the two germline ends. Germline-derived CDR1 and CDR2 are SGHTA and FQGNSA. This CDR3 is CASSSWTEQYF. The CDR3 bases are TGTGCCAGCAGCTCCTGGACAGAACAGTACTTC.

The rearrangement links TRBV9 to TRBJ2-3; D is perhaps TRBD2 (5 bases). V gave up 6 bases and J gave up 5 bases, with 16 bases separating them. The germline V gene has CDR1 SGDLS and CDR2 YYNGEE. The CDR3 runs to 14 residues. CDR3 DNA: TGTGCCAGCACCCCTAGTGGGAGTGGAGATACGCAGTATTTT. Encoded protein: CASTPSGSGDTQYF.

The gene calls are TRBV5-1 and TRBJ2-5; tentative D call: TRBD1 (5 bases). Gene TRBJ2-7 matches the end of the DNA better, so the J call may be wrong. The CDR3 sequence is 15 residues long. Germline V gene data show CDR1 as SGHRS and CDR2 as YFSETQ. CDR3 nucleotides: TGCGCCAGCAGCCTCCCCGGACATGATGTCTACGAGCAGTACTTC. This translates into CASSLPGHDVYEQYF.